These T cell receptor beta chains were read from a single sample in a study of CD8 T cells in Susac syndrome. TCRdb reanalysed the immunoSEQ multiplex PCR reads using MiXCR and keeps one entry per CDR3 protein. The repertoire holds around 20,000 distinct CDR3 sequences, with approximately 96% as singletons. The sequencing input was CD8+ T cells from PBMCs. The receptors originated from a human donor in good health. The conserved cysteine and the conserved F or W are not part of the CDR3 here. The order of the fields is clone size, J gene, V gene, CDR3 protein. The size entry is marked missing in some rows and otherwise reads once, few, many or a size class.

NA TRBJ2-7 TRBV29-1 SADRQGGGQY
NA TRBJ2-1 TRBV20-1 SAERTRGYNEQF
NA TRBJ2-3 TRBV2 ASYSERSSRDTQY
NA TRBJ2-1 TRBV27 ASSPSTGGWVNEQF
NA TRBJ2-7 TRBV7-3 ASSPTGGINDEQY
NA TRBJ2-1 TRBV4-3 ASSPPPAGGPSEQF
NA TRBJ2-2 TRBV7-9 ASSSPGGAGELF
NA TRBJ2-7 TRBV5-1 ASSLGDRTYEQY
NA TRBJ2-3 TRBV9 ASSVSFSGARTDTQY
NA TRBJ2-7 TRBV10-3 AISENAGNEQY
NA TRBJ2-7 TRBV4-1 ASSQAEGLAGTYEQY
once TRBJ2-2 TRBV5-4 ASSLETGSTGELF
NA TRBJ1-1 TRBV29-1 SVGGGTEAF
NA TRBJ2-1 TRBV13 ASSLAGNNEQF
NA TRBJ2-2 TRBV2 ASSEVSGTGWTGELF
NA TRBJ2-1 TRBV12-3/TRBV12-4 ASSFDPSGGVSYNEQF
NA TRBJ2-1 TRBV27 ASSPSSGNLYNEQF
NA TRBJ2-3 TRBV12-3/TRBV12-4 ASSLAVAGDTQY
NA TRBJ2-1 TRBV29-1 SSGLSSYNEQF
NA TRBJ2-3 TRBV29-1 SVEGDWKFSSTDTQY
NA TRBJ2-7 TRBV29-1 SVEDRGDYEQY
NA TRBJ1-1 TRBV19 ASTSGAVNTEAF
NA TRBJ2-4 TRBV11-1 ASSLTEGTLKNIQY
NA TRBJ2-5 TRBV3-1 ASSQDSGGAETQY
NA TRBJ2-5 TRBV4-1 ASSHLAGVETQY
NA TRBJ1-5 TRBV20-1 SARDQEQPQH
NA TRBJ2-7 TRBV28 ASSPGLAGPYEQY
NA TRBJ2-7 TRBV30 ARTLGGHEQY
once TRBJ2-3 TRBV4-1 ASSPSTRNTDTQY
NA TRBJ2-5 TRBV5-6 ASSSGLADQETQY
few TRBJ2-7 TRBV29-1 SVLGGRWTYEQY
few TRBJ2-5 TRBV9 ASSVGTGAFETQY
NA TRBJ1-2 TRBV5-6 ASSFIYGYT
once TRBJ2-3 TRBV27 ASTERGGTDTQY
NA TRBJ2-1 TRBV12-3/TRBV12-4 ASSLEAGGFIEQF